The 12 T cell receptor beta chains below come from one sample, sequenced in a study of blood T cells in healthy people across ages. Then a second PCR, running roughly 7 to 11 cycles, was carried out with a sample-barcoded 5' primer and a J-beta primer mix. MiXCR, run by TCRdb on the 5' RACE reads, gives a single entry per CDR3 protein. The table includes about 800,000 distinct CDR3 sequences, 55% to 70% detected once. Sample: blood. Receptors were obtained from a man younger than 45 in good health.

The V and J genes are TRBV12-3 or TRBV12-4 and TRBJ2-7, with 9 bases lining up with TRBD2. After removal of 0 bases from V and 10 bases from J, the junction contained 10 bases not matched to a gene. The CDR3 covers 15 residues. The CDR3: CASSLARRGGTTQYF. CDR3 coding DNA: TGTGCCAGCAGTTTAGCTCGGCGGGGGGGCACAACCCAGTACTTC.

This clonotype was counted only a few times. The V gene is TRBV28, the J gene TRBJ1-2; D is perhaps TRBD1 (6 bases). The CDR3 runs 15 residues. CDR1 and CDR2 (germline): MDHEN, SYDVKM. V was cut by 5 bases and J by 4 bases, with 17 bases left in between. This chain's CDR3 is CASSTGTRTIYGYTF. CDR3 nucleotide sequence: TGTGCCAGCAGTACTGGGACACGGACAATCTATGGCTACACCTTC.

The J gene is TRBJ2-1, the V gene TRBV11-1, with D perhaps given as TRBD1 or TRBD2 (6 bases each). The CDR3 is 14 amino acids. Trimming removed 2 bases at V and 4 bases at J, with 9 bases between. Germline assignment: CDR1 SGHAT and CDR2 FQDESV (reference sequence). The CDR3 DNA reads as TGTGCCAGCAGCTTAAGGGGGGTTTACAATGAGCAGTTCTTC. Translation gives CASSLRGVYNEQFF. The complete variable domain, with remaining parts taken from reference TRBV11-1 and TRBJ2-1, reads EAEVAQSPRYKITEKSQAVAFWCDPISGHATLYWYRQILGQGPELLVQFQDESVVDDSQLPKDRFSAERLKGVDSTLKIQPAELGDSAMYLCASSLRGVYNEQFFGPGTRLTVL.

The V call is TRBV30, the J call TRBJ2-5; 7 positions agree with TRBD1. The J call may be in error: the DNA end matches TRBJ2-7 better. Per the germline V gene, CDR1 is GTSNPN and CDR2 is SVGIG (reference sequence). The CDR3 is made up of 13 amino acids. The CDR3 coding sequence is TGTGCCTGGAGCGAACAGGGGATTGGCGAGCAGTACTTC. Its translation is CAWSEQGIGEQYF.

This chain connects TRBV28 to TRBJ1-4; 9 bases are a match to TRBD1. Germline V CDR1 and CDR2: MDHEN, SYDVKM. V shed 9 bases, J shed 8 bases, and the junction held 10 bases outside the gene matches. This CDR3 is 14 amino acids long. The CDR3 region has the DNA TGTGCCAGTAGGAGGACAGGGGTGAACGAAAAACTGTTTTTT. As protein: CASRRTGVNEKLFF.

The chain employs TRBV10-2 and TRBJ1-2; tentatively, D is TRBD1 (6 bases). V dropped 3 bases and J dropped 8 bases, with 19 bases sitting between them. The CDR3 has 15 amino acids. Germline V gives CDR1 WSHSY, CDR2 SAAADI. CDR3 loop: CASSESRTESSGYTF. For the CDR3, the DNA is TGCGCCAGCAGTGAATCGAGGACAGAAAGTTCCGGCTACACCTTC.

Details on this clonotype: A much bigger clone sits one base away, suggesting this may be a read error. The chain joins TRBV9 to TRBJ1-1; D is unclear. The CDR3 contains 13 residues. CDR1 is SGDLS and CDR2 is YYNGEE in the germline V gene. With 0 bases removed from V and 1 base from J, the gap between germline ends came to 4 bases. CDR3 region: CASSVGANTEAFF. CDR3 coding DNA: TGTGCCAGCAGCGTAGGAGCGAACACTGAAGCTTTCTTT.

The sample holds one count of this clonotype. V usage is TRBV20-1 and J usage is TRBJ2-5; 7 nucleotides agree with TRBD2. The DNA matches TRBJ2-1 better at its end, which makes the J call doubtful. The CDR3 length is 15 residues. The germline V gene has CDR1 DFQATT and CDR2 SNEGSKA (reference sequence). The CDR3 loop is CSARDGRGWQETQFF. DNA of the CDR3: TGCAGTGCTAGAGATGGGCGGGGGTGGCAAGAGACCCAGTTCTTC.

As regards this clonotype: Lacking the conserved final phenylalanine or tryptophan, this CDR3 likely reflects a read error. The V gene is TRBV18, the J gene TRBJ2-7; D perhaps matches TRBD1 (5 bases). This CDR3 region has 14 residues. The germline V gene encodes CDR1 KGHSH and CDR2 LQKENI. V was clipped by 6 bases and J by 0 bases, with 12 bases between them. The CDR3 loop reads CASSRQNRSYEQYL. The DNA for the CDR3 is TGTGCCAGCTCCCGACAGAATCGCTCCTACGAGCAGTACTTA.

V usage is TRBV6-6 and J usage is TRBJ2-4; TRBD2 matches at 7 bases. The tail of the sequence fits TRBJ2-7 better, so the J call may be wrong. Germline V gene lookup returns CDR1 MNHNY and CDR2 SVGAGI (reference sequence). CDR3 length: 13 residues. CDR3 in amino acids: CASYGGTNYEQYF. The CDR3 DNA reads TGTGCCAGCTATGGGGGGACTAACTACGAGCAGTACTTC.

This chain joins TRBV12-3 or TRBV12-4 and TRBJ2-1; D is ambiguous. V was cut by 5 bases and J by 10 bases, with 9 bases left in between. The CDR3 totals 11 residues. CDR3 sequence: CASSNSNEQFF. The CDR3 region has the DNA TGTGCCAGCAGTAATAGTAACGAGCAGTTCTTC.

The chain is built from TRBV7-8 and TRBJ1-2; the D is unclear. Looked up from germline, CDR1 is SGHVS and CDR2 is FQNEAQ. The V end was cut by 1 base, the J end by 6 bases, with 9 bases between. The CDR3 runs to 13 residues. CDR3 coding DNA: TGTGCCAGCAGCTTAGGGGAGTGGGATGGCTACACCTTC. Its protein is CASSLGEWDGYTF.